These T cell receptor beta chains were read from a single sample in a study of T-cell memory formation after mild COVID-19. TCRdb fed the 5' RACE reads into MiXCR, producing one record per CDR3 protein. The profile covers roughly 500,000 distinct CDR3 sequences, with roughly 20% appearing a single time and 9.5% to 15% taken by the ten largest. The specimen was PBMCs or a T cell subset sorted from them (not recorded which). The receptors stem from an adult woman who had mild COVID-19 (a few samples of this study predate the infection). Cell type and time point are not known. Each CDR3 is given with its conserved first and last residue. A D gene is named only where the DNA matches it firmly. Some rows mark clone size as missing; the rest say once, few, many or name a class of expanded clone.

D gene | clone size | J gene | V gene | CDR3 protein | CDR3 DNA
TRBD2 | - | TRBJ2-3 | TRBV2 | CASSGSAGPADTQYF | TGTGCCAGCAGTGGGTCAGCGGGGCCGGCAGATACGCAGTATTTT
TRBD1 | - | TRBJ1-4 | TRBV6-2/TRBV6-3 | CASSPGPGGGPTNEKLFF | TGTGCCAGCAGCCCCGGACCAGGGGGCGGACCAACTAATGAAAAACTGTTTTTT
- | few | TRBJ2-7 | TRBV19 | CASSIAWGVYEQYF | TGTGCCAGTAGTATAGCGTGGGGCGTCTACGAGCAGTACTTC
TRBD2 | - | TRBJ2-1 | TRBV5-1 | CASSPSGTSGGEQFF | TGCGCCAGCAGCCCATCCGGGACTAGCGGGGGCGAGCAGTTCTTC
TRBD2 | few | TRBJ2-1 | TRBV3-1 | CASSQVGASGGIYNEQFF | TGTGCCAGCAGCCAAGTTGGAGCTAGCGGAGGAATCTACAATGAGCAGTTCTTC
- | few | TRBJ2-4 | TRBV18 | CASSPLGTKNIQYF | TGTGCCAGCTCACCTTTGGGTACCAAAAACATTCAGTACTTC
- | few | TRBJ2-1 | TRBV5-4 | CASSLGLKISDEQFF | TGTGCCAGCAGCTTGGGACTGAAAATCTCCGATGAGCAGTTCTTC
TRBD1 | - | TRBJ1-2 | TRBV12-3/TRBV12-4 | CASSLVHRGQSHYGYTF | TGTGCCAGCAGTTTAGTCCACAGGGGGCAGTCCCACTATGGCTACACCTTC
TRBD1 | few | TRBJ2-5 | TRBV12-3/TRBV12-4 | CASRPGTGLETQYF | TGTGCCAGCAGGCCCGGGACAGGCCTAGAGACCCAGTACTTC
- | - | TRBJ1-2 | TRBV7-2 | CASSSTVPNYGYTF | TGTGCCAGCAGCTCCACAGTCCCGAACTATGGCTACACCTTC
- | - | TRBJ2-5 | TRBV6-2/TRBV6-3 | CASSYGWTRVVQETQYF | TGTGCCAGCAGTTACGGTTGGACAAGAGTGGTTCAAGAGACCCAGTACTTC
TRBD2 | - | TRBJ2-1 | TRBV7-2 | CASTIGGTSGYNEQFF | TGTGCCAGCACCATCGGGGGGACTAGCGGATACAATGAGCAGTTCTTC
- | - | TRBJ2-7 | TRBV3-1 | CASSQDRFRVEQYF | TGTGCCAGCAGCCAAGATAGATTCAGGGTCGAGCAGTACTTC